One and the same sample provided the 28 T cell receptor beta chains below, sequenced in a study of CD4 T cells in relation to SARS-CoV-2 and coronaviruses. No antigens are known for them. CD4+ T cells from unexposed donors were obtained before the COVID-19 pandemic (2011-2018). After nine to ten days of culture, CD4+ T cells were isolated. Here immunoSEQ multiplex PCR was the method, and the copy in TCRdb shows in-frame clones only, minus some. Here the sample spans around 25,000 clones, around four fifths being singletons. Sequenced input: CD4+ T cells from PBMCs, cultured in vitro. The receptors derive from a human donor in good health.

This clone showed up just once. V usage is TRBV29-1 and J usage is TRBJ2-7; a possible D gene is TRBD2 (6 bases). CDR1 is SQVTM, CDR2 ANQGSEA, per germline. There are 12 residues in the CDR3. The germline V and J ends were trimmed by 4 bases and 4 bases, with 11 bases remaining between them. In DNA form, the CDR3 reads TGCAGCGTTGGTGCGGGACGATACGAGCAGTACTTC. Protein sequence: CSVGAGRYEQYF.

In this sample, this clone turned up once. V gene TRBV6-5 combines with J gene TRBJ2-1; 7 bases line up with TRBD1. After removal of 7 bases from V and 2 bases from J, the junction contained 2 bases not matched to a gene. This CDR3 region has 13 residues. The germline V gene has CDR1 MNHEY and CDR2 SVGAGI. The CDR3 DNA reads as TGTGCCAGCACACAGGGGACCTACAATGAGCAGTTCTTC. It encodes CASTQGTYNEQFF.

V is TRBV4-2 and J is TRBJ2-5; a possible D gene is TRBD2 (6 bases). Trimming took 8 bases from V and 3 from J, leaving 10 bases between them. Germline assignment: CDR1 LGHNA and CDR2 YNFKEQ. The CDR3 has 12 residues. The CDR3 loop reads CASPPSEETQYF. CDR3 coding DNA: TGTGCCAGCCCTCCTAGCGAAGAGACCCAGTACTTC.

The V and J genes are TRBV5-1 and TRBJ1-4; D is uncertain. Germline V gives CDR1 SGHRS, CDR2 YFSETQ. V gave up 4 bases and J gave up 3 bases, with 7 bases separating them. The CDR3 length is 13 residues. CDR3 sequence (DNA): TGCGCCAGCAGCACGGACCCTAATGAAAAACTGTTTTTT. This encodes CASSTDPNEKLFF.

CDR3 loop: CATSDLGRGCEQFF. In DNA form, the CDR3 reads TGTGCCACCAGTGATTTGGGCAGGGGGTGCGAGCAGTTCTTC. The genes are TRBV24-1 and TRBJ2-1, with TRBD1 identical over 7 bases. Per the germline V gene, CDR1 is KGHDR and CDR2 is SFDVKD. The CDR3 extends over 14 amino acids. After removal of 0 bases from V and 10 bases from J, the junction contained 5 bases not matched to a gene.

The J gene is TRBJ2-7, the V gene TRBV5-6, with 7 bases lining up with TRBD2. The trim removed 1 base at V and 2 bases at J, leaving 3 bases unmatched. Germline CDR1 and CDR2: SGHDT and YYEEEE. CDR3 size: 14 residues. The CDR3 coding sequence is TGTGCCAGCAGCTTGAGTGGGAGGGCCTACGAGCAGTACTTC. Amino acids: CASSLSGRAYEQYF.

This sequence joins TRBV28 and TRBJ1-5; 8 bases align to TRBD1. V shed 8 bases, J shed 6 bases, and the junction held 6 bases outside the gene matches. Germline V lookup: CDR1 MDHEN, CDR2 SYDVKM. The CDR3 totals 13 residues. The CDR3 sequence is CASRDRGVQPQHF. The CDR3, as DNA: TGTGCCAGCCGAGACAGGGGCGTTCAGCCCCAGCATTTT. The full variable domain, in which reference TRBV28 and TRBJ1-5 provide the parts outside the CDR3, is DVKVTQSSRYLVKRTGEKVFLECVQDMDHENMFWYRQDPGLGLRLIYFSYDVKMKEKGDIPEGYSVSREKKERFSLILESASTNQTSMYLCASRDRGVQPQHFGDGTRLSIL.

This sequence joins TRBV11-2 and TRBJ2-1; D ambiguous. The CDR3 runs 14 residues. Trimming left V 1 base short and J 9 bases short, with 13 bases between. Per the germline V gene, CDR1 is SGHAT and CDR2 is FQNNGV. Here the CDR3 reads CASSLGVPGLEQFF. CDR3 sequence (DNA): TGTGCCAGCAGCTTAGGTGTCCCGGGCCTTGAGCAGTTCTTC. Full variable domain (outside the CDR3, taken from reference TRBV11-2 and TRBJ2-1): EAGVAQSPRYKIIEKRQSVAFWCNPISGHATLYWYQQILGQGPKLLIQFQNNGVVDDSQLPKDRFSAERLKGVDSTLKIQPAKLEDSAVYLCASSLGVPGLEQFFGPGTRLTVL.

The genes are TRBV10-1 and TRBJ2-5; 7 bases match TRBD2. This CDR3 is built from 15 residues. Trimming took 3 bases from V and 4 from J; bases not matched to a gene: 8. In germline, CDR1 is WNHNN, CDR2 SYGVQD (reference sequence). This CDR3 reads CASSDGRYGGETQYF. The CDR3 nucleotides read TGCGCCAGCAGTGACGGGAGGTATGGAGGAGAGACCCAGTACTTC.

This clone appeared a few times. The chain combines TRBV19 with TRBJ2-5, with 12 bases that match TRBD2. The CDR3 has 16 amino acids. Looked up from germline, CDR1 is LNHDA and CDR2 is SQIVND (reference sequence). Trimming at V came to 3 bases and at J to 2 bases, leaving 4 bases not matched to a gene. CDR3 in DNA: TGTGCCAGTAGTATGACTAGCGGGAGTAGGCAAGAGACCCAGTACTTC. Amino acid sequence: CASSMTSGSRQETQYF. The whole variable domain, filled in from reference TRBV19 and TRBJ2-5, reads DGGITQSPKYLFRKEGQNVTLSCEQNLNHDAMYWYRQDPGQGLRLIYYSQIVNDFQKGDIAEGYSVSREKKESFPLTVTSAQKNPTAFYLCASSMTSGSRQETQYFGPGTRLLVL.

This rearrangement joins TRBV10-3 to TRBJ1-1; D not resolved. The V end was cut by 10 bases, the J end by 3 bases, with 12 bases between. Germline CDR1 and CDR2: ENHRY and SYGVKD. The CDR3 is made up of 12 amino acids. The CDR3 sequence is CATRGSDTEAFF. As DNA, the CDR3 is TGTGCCACTAGAGGGTCGGACACTGAAGCTTTCTTT.

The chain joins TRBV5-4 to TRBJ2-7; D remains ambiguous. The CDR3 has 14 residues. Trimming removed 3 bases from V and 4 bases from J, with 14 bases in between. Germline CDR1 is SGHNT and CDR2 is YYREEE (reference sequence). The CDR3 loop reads CASSSEQVRYEQYF. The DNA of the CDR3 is TGTGCCAGCAGCTCCGAGCAGGTTAGGTACGAGCAGTACTTC. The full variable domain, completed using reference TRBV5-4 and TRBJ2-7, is ETGVTQSPTHLIKTRGQQVTLRCSSQSGHNTVSWYQQALGQGPQFIFQYYREEENGRGNFPPRFSGLQFPNYSSELNVNALELDDSALYLCASSSEQVRYEQYFGPGTRLTVT.

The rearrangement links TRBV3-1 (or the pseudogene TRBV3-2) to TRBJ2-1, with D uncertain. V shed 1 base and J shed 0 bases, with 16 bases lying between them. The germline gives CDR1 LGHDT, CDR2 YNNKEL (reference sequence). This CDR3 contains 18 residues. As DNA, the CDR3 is TGTGCCAGCAGCCAAGTGGCGTTTGGAGCACTCTCCTACAATGAGCAGTTCTTC. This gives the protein CASSQVAFGALSYNEQFF.

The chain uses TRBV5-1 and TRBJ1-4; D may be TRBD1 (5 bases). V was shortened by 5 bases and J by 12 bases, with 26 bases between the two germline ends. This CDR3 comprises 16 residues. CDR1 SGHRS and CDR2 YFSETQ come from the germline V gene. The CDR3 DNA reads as TGCGCCAGCAGTATAACGACTGGGACGGCTTTGTACGAACTGTTTTTT. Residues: CASSITTGTALYELFF.

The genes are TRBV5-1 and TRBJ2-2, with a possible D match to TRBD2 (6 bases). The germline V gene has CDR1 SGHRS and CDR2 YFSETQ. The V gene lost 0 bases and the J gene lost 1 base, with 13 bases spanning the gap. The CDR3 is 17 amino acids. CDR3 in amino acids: CASSLGGDGRNTGELFF. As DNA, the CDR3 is TGCGCCAGCAGCTTGGGGGGGGACGGAAGGAACACCGGGGAGCTGTTTTTT.

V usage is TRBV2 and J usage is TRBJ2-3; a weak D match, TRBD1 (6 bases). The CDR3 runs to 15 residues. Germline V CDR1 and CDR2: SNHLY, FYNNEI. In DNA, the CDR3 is TGTGCAGGGGGTCGGGCGCGACCTAGCACAGATACGCAGTATTTT. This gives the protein CAGGRARPSTDTQYF.

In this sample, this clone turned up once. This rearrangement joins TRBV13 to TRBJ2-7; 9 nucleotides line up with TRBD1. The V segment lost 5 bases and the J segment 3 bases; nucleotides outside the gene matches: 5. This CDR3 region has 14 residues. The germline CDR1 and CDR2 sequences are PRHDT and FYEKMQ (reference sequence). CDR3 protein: CASSLGQGRYEQYF. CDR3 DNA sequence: TGTGCCAGCAGCCTGGGACAGGGTCGCTACGAGCAGTACTTC.

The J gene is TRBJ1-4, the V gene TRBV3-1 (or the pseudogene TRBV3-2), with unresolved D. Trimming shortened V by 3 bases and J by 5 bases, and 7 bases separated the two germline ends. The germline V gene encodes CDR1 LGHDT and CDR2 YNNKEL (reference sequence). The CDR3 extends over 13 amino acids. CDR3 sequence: CASSHHTNEKLFF. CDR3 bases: TGTGCCAGCAGCCACCATACCAATGAAAAACTGTTTTTT.

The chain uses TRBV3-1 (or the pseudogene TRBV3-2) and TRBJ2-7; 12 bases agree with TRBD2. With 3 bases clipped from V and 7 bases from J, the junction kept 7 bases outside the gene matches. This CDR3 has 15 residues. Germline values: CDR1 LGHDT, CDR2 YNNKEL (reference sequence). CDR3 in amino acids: CASSQMTSGSLEQYF. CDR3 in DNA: TGTGCCAGCAGCCAGATGACTAGCGGGAGCTTAGAGCAGTACTTC.

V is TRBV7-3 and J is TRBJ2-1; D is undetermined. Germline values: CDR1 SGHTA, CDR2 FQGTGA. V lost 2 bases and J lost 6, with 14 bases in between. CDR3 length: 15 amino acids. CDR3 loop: CASSLREVTINEQFF. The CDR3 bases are TGTGCCAGCAGCTTACGAGAGGTCACCATCAATGAGCAGTTCTTC.

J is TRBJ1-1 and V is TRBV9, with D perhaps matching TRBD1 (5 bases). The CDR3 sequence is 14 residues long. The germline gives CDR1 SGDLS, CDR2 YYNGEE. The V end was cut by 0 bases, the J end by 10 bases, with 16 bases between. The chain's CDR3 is CASSVGGKGATAFF. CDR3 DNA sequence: TGTGCCAGCAGCGTAGGTGGGAAAGGGGCAACAGCTTTCTTT.

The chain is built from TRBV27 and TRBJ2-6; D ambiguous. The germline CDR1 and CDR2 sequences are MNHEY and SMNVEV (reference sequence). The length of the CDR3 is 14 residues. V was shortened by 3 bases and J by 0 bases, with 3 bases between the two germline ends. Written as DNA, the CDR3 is TGTGCCAGCAGTTTCCTCTCTGGGGCCAACGTCCTGACTTTC. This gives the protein CASSFLSGANVLTF.

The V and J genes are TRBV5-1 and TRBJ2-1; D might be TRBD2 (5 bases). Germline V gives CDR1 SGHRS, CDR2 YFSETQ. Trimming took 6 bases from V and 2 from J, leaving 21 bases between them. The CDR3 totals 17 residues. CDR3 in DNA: TGCGCCAGCACCCCTTTCCCCAGCGGCCTTACCTACAATGAGCAGTTCTTC. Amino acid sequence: CASTPFPSGLTYNEQFF.

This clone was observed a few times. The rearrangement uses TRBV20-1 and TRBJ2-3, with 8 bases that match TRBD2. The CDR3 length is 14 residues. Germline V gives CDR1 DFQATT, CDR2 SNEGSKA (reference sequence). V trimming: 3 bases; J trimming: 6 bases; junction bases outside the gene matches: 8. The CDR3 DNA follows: TGCAGTGCTAGTGCTACTAGCGGAGGGGATACGCAGTATTTT. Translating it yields CSASATSGGDTQYF.

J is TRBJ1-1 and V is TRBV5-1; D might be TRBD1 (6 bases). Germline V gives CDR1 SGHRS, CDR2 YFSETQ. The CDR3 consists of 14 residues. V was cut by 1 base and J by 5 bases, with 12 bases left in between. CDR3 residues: CASSLSGGETEAFF. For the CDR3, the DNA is TGCGCCAGCAGCTTGTCCGGGGGCGAAACTGAAGCTTTCTTT.

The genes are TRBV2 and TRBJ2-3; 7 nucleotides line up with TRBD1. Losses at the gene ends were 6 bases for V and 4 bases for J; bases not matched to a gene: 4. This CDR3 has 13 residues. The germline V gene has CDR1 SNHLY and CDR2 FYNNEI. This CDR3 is CASSPTGPDTQYF. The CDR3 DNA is TGTGCCAGCAGCCCGACAGGGCCAGATACGCAGTATTTT. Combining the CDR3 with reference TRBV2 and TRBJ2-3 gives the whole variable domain EPEVTQTPSHQVTQMGQEVILRCVPISNHLYFYWYRQILGQKVEFLVSFYNNEISEKSEIFDDQFSVERPDGSNFTLKIRSTKLEDSAMYFCASSPTGPDTQYFGPGTRLTVL.

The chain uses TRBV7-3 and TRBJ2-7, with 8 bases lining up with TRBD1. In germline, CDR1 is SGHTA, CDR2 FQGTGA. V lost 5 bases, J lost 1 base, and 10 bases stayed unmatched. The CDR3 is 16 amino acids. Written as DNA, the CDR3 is TGTGCCAGCAGCCTGTCCGGGACAGGCCCTTCCTACGAGCAGTACTTC. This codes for CASSLSGTGPSYEQYF.

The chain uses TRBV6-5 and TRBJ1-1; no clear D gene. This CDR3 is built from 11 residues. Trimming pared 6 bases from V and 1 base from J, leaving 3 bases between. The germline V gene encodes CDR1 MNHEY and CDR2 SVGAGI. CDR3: CASRENTEAFF. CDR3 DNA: TGTGCCAGCAGGGAGAACACTGAAGCTTTCTTT.